This T cell receptor beta chain stems from a study of blood T cell repertoires in COVID-19. The wider study: The United States, Italy and Spain were the sources of the acute and convalescent COVID-19 samples. The analysed material was cDNA or gDNA that came from T cells, B-cell-depleted T cells, or PBMCs.

Per the original data handling: Amplification from reference gene primers served as the basis for estimated nucleated cell counts. Generated by immunoSEQ multiplex PCR, the TCRdb table keeps only in-frame clones and is missing some. V and J calls and clone size are copied from that table; D and trimming were computed from the DNA. This table has 80,000 or so clones, roughly 80% appearing once. This receptor was obtained from a human donor in a cohort sampled during active COVID-19. Input material: peripheral blood.

The CDR3 nucleotides read TGTGCCAGCAGTCTAGCGGGGGCCCTCGGGGAGCTGTTTTTT. Translating gives CASSLAGALGELFF. The chain carries TRBV28 and TRBJ2-2, with 10 bases fitting TRBD2. V gave up 5 bases and J gave up 7 bases; unmatched junction bases: 4. The CDR3 has 14 residues. Germline V CDR1 and CDR2: MDHEN, SYDVKM.